A selection of T cell receptor beta chains follows, all from one sample in a study of OX40 agonist ivuxolimab in advanced cancers. Only in-frame clones appear in the TCRdb table, and some are missing; sequencing was by immunoSEQ multiplex PCR. The table lists around 80,000 clones, 85% of them singletons, with roughly 3% in the top ten. Here the sequenced sample was CD4+ or CD8+ T cells sorted from blood, taken in a trial of the OX40 agonist ivuxolimab. The receptors here all came from an adult with an advanced solid tumor such as melanoma, head and neck, liver or kidney cancer. CDR3s include the opening cysteine and the closing phenylalanine or tryptophan. D genes are given only for firm matches. Rows may omit the clone size; those that give it use once, few, many or a size class.

J gene | V gene | CDR3 length | D gene | clone size | CDR3 DNA | CDR3 protein
TRBJ1-6 | TRBV25-1 | 15 | TRBD1 | . | TGTGCCAGCAGTGATCAGGGACAGATTAATTCACCCCTCCACTTT | CASSDQGQINSPLHF
TRBJ2-2 | TRBV5-8 | 16 | . | . | TGTGCCAGCAGCTTGGAAAACAGGGTATTCACCGGGGAGCTGTTTTTT | CASSLENRVFTGELFF
TRBJ1-3 | TRBV5-4 | 18 | TRBD1 | . | TGTGCCAGCAGCTCCGCCGGGACAGGGACTCTCTCTGGAAACACCATATATTTT | CASSSAGTGTLSGNTIYF
TRBJ1-6 | TRBV9 | 14 | . | . | TGTGCCAGCAGCGTAGCAGCCGAGGGGGGACCCCTCCACTTT | CASSVAAEGGPLHF
TRBJ2-2 | TRBV5-6 | 15 | . | . | TGTGCCAGCAGCTTAGGAGCGTCTAACACCGGGGAGCTGTTTTTT | CASSLGASNTGELFF
TRBJ1-5 | TRBV2 | 15 | TRBD1 | once | TGTGCCAGCAGTGAAATCTGGACAGGGAGTCAGCCCCAGCATTTT | CASSEIWTGSQPQHF
TRBJ1-5 | TRBV28 | 15 | TRBD1 | . | TGTGCCAGCATACGCGGGACAGGGGGTTATCAGCCCCAGCATTTT | CASIRGTGGYQPQHF
TRBJ2-3 | TRBV6-5 | 14 | TRBD2 | . | TGTGCCAGCGGCCGCGGCGGGAGTGTAGATACGCAGTATTTT | CASGRGGSVDTQYF
TRBJ1-2 | TRBV27 | 14 | TRBD1 | few | TGTGCCAGCAGTTTGGGGACAGGGGGCTATGGCTACACCTTC | CASSLGTGGYGYTF
TRBJ2-3 | TRBV7-9 | 13 | . | few | TGTGCCAGCAGCCCGAGAGGGCCCGATACGCAGTATTTT | CASSPRGPDTQYF
TRBJ2-7 | TRBV7-9 | 16 | TRBD2 | . | TGTGCCAGCAGCAAACCGCCGACTAGCCTTCCCTACGAGCAGTACTTC | CASSKPPTSLPYEQYF
TRBJ1-1 | TRBV10-3 | 16 | TRBD1 | . | TGTGCCATCAGTGAGTGGGGGGGGACAGGGAACACTGAAGCTTTCTTT | CAISEWGGTGNTEAFF
TRBJ2-7 | TRBV6-5 | 16 | TRBD1 | . | TGTGCCAGCAGTTTTCAACCCGGGACAGGGGCCTACGAGCAGTACTTC | CASSFQPGTGAYEQYF
TRBJ2-5 | TRBV7-2 | 13 | TRBD2 | . | TGTGCCAGCAGCCTTAGCGGGGGAGAAGAGCAGTACTTC | CASSLSGGEEQYF
TRBJ2-7 | TRBV27 | 15 | TRBD1 | . | TGTGCCAGCAGACTTTTCCGGGACAGGGGCATCGAGCAGTACTTC | CASRLFRDRGIEQYF
TRBJ2-2 | TRBV27 | 13 | . | . | TGTGCCAGCAGTTTTGGGGGGCCCGGGGAGCTGTTTTTT | CASSFGGPGELFF
TRBJ2-1 | TRBV4-3 | 16 | TRBD2 | . | TGCGCCAGCAGCCAAGACTGGCGGGAGGTCTACAATGAGCAGTTCTTC | CASSQDWREVYNEQFF
TRBJ2-6 | TRBV4-2 | 16 | . | once | TGTGCCAGCAGCCAACTCACCAGCTCTGGGGCCAACGTCCTGACTTTC | CASSQLTSSGANVLTF
TRBJ1-1 | TRBV7-9 | 12 | . | . | TGTGCCAGCAGCTTAGTAGGGTCGCAAGCTTTCTTT | CASSLVGSQAFF
TRBJ1-2 | TRBV5-1 | 12 | . | few | TGCGCCAGCAGCTTGGCTAACTATGGCTACACCTTC | CASSLANYGYTF
TRBJ2-3 | TRBV7-2 | 15 | . | . | TGTGCCAGCAGCGCAGGGGGGGGAGTGACAGATACGCAGTATTTT | CASSAGGGVTDTQYF
TRBJ1-2 | TRBV9 | 16 | TRBD1 | . | TGTGCCAGCAGCCCCCTCGGACAGGGTGGGGGCTATGGCTACACCTTC | CASSPLGQGGGYGYTF
TRBJ1-2 | TRBV4-2 | 17 | . | . | TGTGCCAGCAGCCTGGGGACTACTAAGTGGGGGGACTATGGCTACACCTTC | CASSLGTTKWGDYGYTF
TRBJ1-1 | TRBV7-2 | 14 | TRBD1 | . | TGTGCCAGCAGCTTAGAGTTAGGACAGGGGGTCGCTTTCTTT | CASSLELGQGVAFF
TRBJ2-1 | TRBV30 | 11 | . | . | TGTGCCTGGAGTGAGCGGGATGAGCAGTTCTTC | CAWSERDEQFF
TRBJ1-1 | TRBV28 | 15 | TRBD1 | . | TGTGCCAGCAGATCCGGGACAGGGGGGAACACTGAAGCTTTCTTT | CASRSGTGGNTEAFF
TRBJ2-3 | TRBV7-3 | 17 | . | . | TGTGCCAGCAGCCCAGCCCGCAGGGGAGCAGACACAGATACGCAGTATTTT | CASSPARRGADTDTQYF